One sample yielded the 27 T cell receptor beta chains listed below, sequenced in a study of Graves' ophthalmopathy and Graves' hyperthyroidism. From RNA, the CDR3 regions of TCR beta chains were amplified and sequenced. HTBI-primed RT-PCR formed the first round, and a multiplex PCR formed the second. From the multiplex PCR reads, TCRdb called clonotypes with MiXCR, one entry per CDR3 protein. The sample carries hundreds of thousands of distinct CDR3 sequences, roughly two fifths recorded once. Source material: peripheral blood. Source of these receptors: an adult man with Graves' ophthalmopathy.

In its sample, this clonotype was seen many times. The CDR3 reads CATSDLGLADQETQYF. DNA of the CDR3: TGTGCCACCAGTGATTTGGGACTAGCGGATCAAGAGACCCAGTACTTC. The chain is built from TRBV24-1 and TRBJ2-5, with 10 bases aligning to TRBD2. The V and J ends lost 0 bases and 2 bases, in that order; junction bases with no gene match: 2. Germline CDR1 KGHDR, CDR2 SFDVKD. The CDR3 runs 16 residues.

This clonotype showed up many times. The V gene is TRBV3-1, the J gene TRBJ2-6; a weak D match, TRBD2 (6 bases). Per germline, CDR1 LGHDT and CDR2 YNNKEL (reference sequence). The CDR3 spans 11 residues. Trimming cost V 8 bases and J 13 bases, with 12 bases left between them. The CDR3: CASRRREVLTF. The CDR3 DNA sequence: TGTGCCAGCCGTCGGAGGGAGGTCCTGACTTTC. The complete variable domain, with remaining parts taken from reference TRBV3-1 and TRBJ2-6, reads DTAVSQTPKYLVTQMGNDKSIKCEQNLGHDTMYWYKQDSKKFLKIMFSYNNKELIINETVPNRFSPKSPDKAHLNLHINSLELGDSAVYFCASRRREVLTFGAGSRLTVL.

This clonotype was seen a few times. The V and J genes are TRBV15 and TRBJ2-7; D is unresolved. The V end was cut by 0 bases, the J end by 2 bases, with 8 bases between. Germline V gene lookup returns CDR1 LNHNV and CDR2 YYDKDF (reference sequence). The CDR3 has 14 residues. This CDR3 reads CATSRDTVTYEQYF. For the CDR3, the DNA is TGTGCCACCAGCAGAGATACAGTAACCTACGAGCAGTACTTC. Full variable domain (missing parts from reference TRBV15 and TRBJ2-7): DAMVIQNPRYQVTQFGKPVTLSCSQTLNHNVMYWYQQKSSQAPKLLFHYYDKDFNNEADTPDNFQSRRPNTSFCFLDIRSPGLGDTAMYLCATSRDTVTYEQYFGPGTRLTVT.

About this clonotype itself: Given a much more abundant clone one base away, this may be a read error. This sequence joins TRBV7-2 and TRBJ2-5; TRBD2 aligns across 10 bases. V lost 1 base, J lost 0 bases, and 5 bases stayed unmatched. CDR3 size: 17 residues. Germline CDR1 is SGHTA and CDR2 is FQGNSA. The CDR3 reads CASSLGVSGGDQETQYF. The CDR3 DNA sequence: TGTGCCAGCAGCTTAGGTGTGAGCGGGGGGGACCAAGAGACCCAGTACTTC.

The chain couples TRBV18 to TRBJ2-5, with unresolved D. The CDR3 has 13 residues. Germline V gene lookup returns CDR1 KGHSH and CDR2 LQKENI. V was clipped by 2 bases and J by 0 bases, with 4 bases between them. For the CDR3, the DNA is TGTGCCAGCTCACCAGGGTACCAAGAGACCCAGTACTTC. Its protein is CASSPGYQETQYF. Supplemented by reference TRBV18 and TRBJ2-5, the full variable domain reads NAGVMQNPRHLVRRRGQEARLRCSPMKGHSHVYWYRQLPEEGLKFMVYLQKENIIDESGMPKERFSAEFPKEGPSILRIQQVVRGDSAAYFCASSPGYQETQYFGPGTRLLVL.

This clonotype was detected ten times or more. The gene calls are TRBV6-6 and TRBJ2-2; no firm D call. CDR1 and CDR2 from the germline V gene are MNHNY and SVGAGI (reference sequence). V shed 9 bases and J shed 8 bases, with 10 bases lying between them. This CDR3 spans 11 amino acids. The CDR3 loop is CASEVSGELFF. CDR3 DNA sequence: TGTGCCAGTGAAGTATCAGGGGAGCTGTTTTTT.

V usage is TRBV7-3 and J usage is TRBJ1-1; D is uncertain. Trimming removed 2 bases from V and 0 bases from J, with 7 bases in between. Germline CDR1 SGHTA, CDR2 FQGTGA. This CDR3 has 14 residues. CDR3 DNA sequence: TGTGCCAGCAGCTTAGAAGGCGTGAACACTGAAGCTTTCTTT. It yields the protein CASSLEGVNTEAFF. Looking up the rest from reference TRBV7-3 and TRBJ1-1 gives the full variable domain: GAGVSQTPSNKVTEKGKYVELRCDPISGHTALYWYRQSLGQGPEFLIYFQGTGAADDSGLPNDRFFAVRPEGSVSTLKIQRTERGDSAVYLCASSLEGVNTEAFFGQGTRLTVV.

The chain carries TRBV29-1 and TRBJ2-6; D call uncertain. The V and J ends lost 4 bases and 0 bases respectively, with 10 bases between them. This CDR3 has 15 amino acids. Germline lookup yields CDR1 SQVTM and CDR2 ANQGSEA. CDR3 region: CSVGTGPSGANVLTF. The DNA of the CDR3 is TGCAGCGTTGGGACGGGCCCCTCTGGGGCCAACGTCCTGACTTTC. The full variable domain, rest sourced from reference TRBV29-1 and TRBJ2-6, is SAVISQKPSRDICQRGTSLTIQCQVDSQVTMMFWYRQQPGQSLTLIATANQGSEATYESGFVIDKFPISRPNLTFSTLTVSNMSPEDSSIYLCSVGTGPSGANVLTFGAGSRLTVL.

This clonotype was detected ten times or more. This sequence joins TRBV10-3 and TRBJ1-2; TRBD1 agrees at 8 bases. Per the germline V gene, CDR1 is ENHRY and CDR2 is SYGVKD. The CDR3 has 13 residues. The junction had 1 base not matched to a gene; V was cut back by 2 bases and J by 5 bases. The CDR3: CAISEQGAYGYTF. DNA for the CDR3: TGTGCCATCAGTGAGCAGGGGGCATATGGCTACACCTTC.

This clonotype came up a few times. V gene TRBV20-1 combines with J gene TRBJ2-5; 10 nucleotides line up with TRBD2. CDR1 is DFQATT, CDR2 SNEGSKA, per germline (reference sequence). The CDR3 covers 14 residues. CDR3 region: CSGLAGGIQETQYF. CDR3 in DNA: TGCAGCGGTTTAGCGGGGGGAATCCAAGAGACCCAGTACTTC.

Note on this clonotype: It may be a read error: a sequence one base away is much more abundant. The chain couples TRBV10-3 to TRBJ1-5; 7 positions agree with TRBD1. CDR3 size: 15 residues. Germline V lookup: CDR1 ENHRY, CDR2 SYGVKD. The CDR3 protein is CVSSRKGQNNQPQHF. Here the CDR3 DNA reads TGTGTCAGCAGCCGAAAGGGACAGAACAATCAGCCCCAGCATTTT.

The chain employs TRBV10-3 and TRBJ2-7, with D possibly being TRBD1 (5 bases). The CDR3 consists of 14 residues. Germline CDR1 reads ENHRY; CDR2 reads SYGVKD. Trimming left V 6 bases short and J 0 bases short, with 12 bases between. CDR3 coding DNA: TGTGCCATCAGGACAGTCTTAGACTCCTACGAGCAGTACTTC. Its protein product is CAIRTVLDSYEQYF.

The chain combines TRBV7-9 with TRBJ1-6; 8 bases line up with TRBD1. The CDR3 runs 16 residues. The V and J ends lost 1 base and 7 bases, in that order; junction bases with no gene match: 6. Germline CDR1 and CDR2: SEHNR and FQNEAQ (reference sequence). The CDR3 nucleotides read TGTGCCAGCAGCTTAGTCGGGACAGGTGACAATTCACCCCTCCACTTT. Encoded protein: CASSLVGTGDNSPLHF.

The rearrangement joins TRBV20-1 to TRBJ1-4; D is possibly TRBD1 (5 bases). With 0 bases removed from V and 7 bases from J, the gap between germline ends came to 6 bases. CDR3 length: 12 residues. Germline CDR1 is DFQATT and CDR2 is SNEGSKA (reference sequence). The CDR3 spells CSARDQGEKLFF. CDR3 in DNA: TGCAGTGCTAGAGATCAGGGTGAAAAACTGTTTTTT.

As for this clonotype: This could be a read error, since a much larger clone is one nucleotide away. The V gene is TRBV20-1, the J gene TRBJ1-5, with D hard to call. This CDR3 contains 13 residues. Germline CDR1 reads DFQATT; CDR2 reads SNEGSKA (reference sequence). Written as DNA, the CDR3 is TGCAGTGCTAGTGAGGTTAGCAATCGGCCCCAGCATTTT. Its protein is CSASEVSNRPQHF.

The sample holds many counts of this clonotype. This sequence joins TRBV7-9 and TRBJ1-1; D uncertain. CDR3 length: 14 residues. V was clipped by 1 base and J by 2 bases, with 8 bases between them. Germline CDR1 reads SEHNR; CDR2 reads FQNEAQ (reference sequence). The DNA of the CDR3 is TGTGCCAGCAGCTTAGTGGCGGGAAACACTGAAGCTTTCTTT. Amino acids: CASSLVAGNTEAFF.

J is TRBJ1-1 and V is TRBV24-1; the D is unclear. Per the germline V gene, CDR1 is KGHDR and CDR2 is SFDVKD. V gave up 7 bases and J gave up 6 bases, with 14 bases separating them. The CDR3 is 13 residues long. This CDR3 is CATRDSGKPEAFF. DNA for the CDR3: TGTGCCACCAGGGACTCGGGGAAACCTGAAGCTTTCTTT.

In the case of this clonotype: A junction end diverges from the germline sequence, so it may reflect a read error. This chain connects TRBV7-2 to TRBJ2-7, with 7 bases identical to TRBD2. The CDR3 has 14 residues. Germline lookup yields CDR1 SGHTA and CDR2 FQGNSA. CDR3 sequence (DNA): TGTGCCAACAGCCAGGGACTACTTTCCTACGAGCAGTACTTC. This gives the protein CANSQGLLSYEQYF.

J is TRBJ1-4 and V is TRBV7-2; TRBD1 agrees at 9 bases. With V trimmed by 0 bases and J by 5 bases, 7 bases remained unmatched. Germline lookup yields CDR1 SGHTA and CDR2 FQGNSA. The CDR3 is 17 amino acids. The CDR3 protein is CASSLASSGTGNEKLFF. As DNA, the CDR3 is TGTGCCAGCAGCTTAGCGTCTAGCGGGACAGGGAATGAAAAACTGTTTTTT. Full variable domain (outside the CDR3, taken from reference TRBV7-2 and TRBJ1-4): GAGVSQSPSNKVTEKGKDVELRCDPISGHTALYWYRQSLGQGLEFLIYFQGNSAPDKSGLPSDRFSAERTGGSVSTLTIQRTQQEDSAVYLCASSLASSGTGNEKLFFGSGTQLSVL.

The V call is TRBV2, the J call TRBJ1-3; D not certain. Trimming shortened V by 7 bases and J by 7 bases, and 23 bases separated the two germline ends. Germline-derived CDR1 and CDR2 are SNHLY and FYNNEI. This CDR3 spans 16 amino acids. This CDR3 reads CASNSPRLAGSNTIYF. CDR3 DNA sequence: TGTGCCAGCAACTCCCCCAGGCTAGCGGGCTCGAACACCATATATTTT.

V gene TRBV29-1 combines with J gene TRBJ1-1; D unclear. V lost 5 bases to trimming and J lost 5 bases, with 18 bases between them. The germline V gene has CDR1 SQVTM and CDR2 ANQGSEA. There are 14 residues in the CDR3. CDR3 loop: CSVNGAGTGTEAFF. The DNA of the CDR3 is TGCAGCGTTAACGGCGCGGGAACGGGTACTGAAGCTTTCTTT.

The V and J genes are TRBV4-2 and TRBJ1-1; D is uncertain. The CDR3 contains 14 residues. The germline V gene has CDR1 LGHNA and CDR2 YNFKEQ. V was pared by 3 bases and J by 1 base, with 9 bases between. CDR3 DNA: TGTGCCAGCAGCCAGGAGGGCAGGAACACTGAAGCTTTCTTT. Its translation is CASSQEGRNTEAFF.

This chain connects TRBV7-9 to TRBJ2-3, with a weak D call TRBD2 (5 bases). V was trimmed by 4 bases and J by 3 bases, leaving 14 bases between them. Germline values: CDR1 SEHNR, CDR2 FQNEAQ (reference sequence). The CDR3 spans 15 residues. The CDR3 loop reads CASSSWDGGTDTQYF. Written as DNA, the CDR3 is TGTGCCAGCAGCTCGTGGGATGGAGGTACAGATACGCAGTATTTT. Full variable domain (remainder filled in from reference TRBV7-9 and TRBJ2-3): DTGVSQNPRHKITKRGQNVTFRCDPISEHNRLYWYRQTLGQGPEFLTYFQNEAQLEKSRLLSDRFSAERPKGSFSTLEIQRTEQGDSAMYLCASSSWDGGTDTQYFGPGTRLTVL.

This rearrangement joins TRBV7-3 to TRBJ1-4; D perhaps matches TRBD1 (5 bases). Trimming left V 2 bases short and J 13 bases short, with 8 bases between. The CDR3 has 11 residues. Per germline, CDR1 SGHTA and CDR2 FQGTGA. The CDR3 sequence: CASSLDSRLFF. The CDR3 nucleotides are TGTGCCAGCAGCTTAGACAGCAGACTGTTTTTT.

This clonotype was recorded a few times. The CDR3 sequence is CASSSGTGHGYTF. CDR3 DNA: TGTGCCAGCAGCTCGGGGACAGGGCATGGCTACACCTTC. The chain employs TRBV2 and TRBJ1-2; 9 bases fit TRBD1. The CDR3 runs 13 residues. Per germline, CDR1 SNHLY and CDR2 FYNNEI. V shed 6 bases and J 6 bases; nucleotides not matched to a gene: 5.

This clonotype was counted between two and nine times. One base away lies a much larger clone, so this may be a sequencing read error. The chain links TRBV7-7 to TRBJ2-5; 9 nucleotides align to TRBD1. Germline-derived CDR1 and CDR2 are SSHAT and FNYEAQ (reference sequence). The CDR3 is 14 residues long. The CDR3 protein is CASSEQGAGETQDF. CDR3 bases: TGTGCTAGCAGCGAACAGGGGGCCGGGGAGACCCAGGACTTC.

A remark on this clonotype: A much larger clone lies a single base off, so this may be a read error. The genes are TRBV19 and TRBJ1-1; 7 bases are a match to TRBD1. The trim removed 6 bases at V and 3 bases at J, leaving 7 bases unmatched. CDR3 length equals 14 residues. In germline, CDR1 is LNHDA, CDR2 SQIVND (reference sequence). The CDR3 spells CASRIQGRDTEAFF. The CDR3, as DNA: TGTGCCAGTAGAATACAGGGGAGGGACACTGAAGCTTTCTTT.